This T cell receptor beta chain derives from a study of blood T cell repertoires in COVID-19. Study in general: The origin of the acute and convalescent COVID-19 samples was the United States, Italy and Spain. Sample material is recorded as cDNA or gDNA derived from T cells, B-cell-depleted T cells, or PBMCs.

This CDR3 contains 15 residues. Deletions cut 1 base from V and 6 bases from J, with 13 bases between. Germline V gene sequence: CDR1 SGHRS, CDR2 YFSETQ. How the authors handled the data: Amplification from reference gene primers served as the basis for estimated nucleated cell counts. The table came from immunoSEQ multiplex PCR; TCRdb's copy has only in-frame clones and leaves some out. The V and J calls and the clone size are those of that table, but D and trimming were determined from the DNA. The sample lists some 100,000 clones, around 86% seen once, with 10% in the top ten. This clonotype was sampled from a man in his forties or fifties with acute or convalescent COVID-19. The sample consisted of peripheral blood. The chain has TRBV5-1 and TRBJ1-4; possibly TRBD1 for D (6 bases). CDR3 in amino acids: CASSLFGGRDEKLFF. The CDR3 nucleotides read TGCGCCAGCAGCTTGTTTGGGGGCAGGGATGAAAAACTGTTTTTT.